The present TCR beta chain was sequenced within a study of cytomegalovirus exposure and HLA in healthy donors. On the study more broadly: Of 300 to 500 genotyped donors, roughly 76% grouped in the Caucasian-associated ancestry cluster.

The CDR3 is 16 residues long. Germline V gives CDR1 SGHRS, CDR2 YFSETQ. After removal of 5 bases from V and 4 bases from J, the junction contained 12 bases not matched to a gene. The PCR ran on 60 Vbeta and 13 Jbeta primers. The assay was immunoSEQ multiplex PCR, and TCRdb's table has in-frame clones only and misses some. The table has under 250,000 clones, around 78% seen once; the top ten hold around 1.9%. Study results and limitations: Presence/absence analyses treated sequencing depth as roughly uniform across donors. Sequencing likely produced, as an artifact, a cluster of highly shared sequence variants. In vitro work confirmed that a few CMV-associated chains recognize CMV antigens.

Comment on this clone: The antigen is not known.

This TCR came from a young man in good health and CMV-seronegative. What was sequenced was PBMCs. The V gene is TRBV5-1, the J gene TRBJ2-3; TRBD1 agrees at 8 bases. The CDR3 nucleotides are TGCGCCAGCAGGGCACAGGGGGGCGGATTATCAGATACGCAGTATTTT. It translates to CASRAQGGGLSDTQYF.